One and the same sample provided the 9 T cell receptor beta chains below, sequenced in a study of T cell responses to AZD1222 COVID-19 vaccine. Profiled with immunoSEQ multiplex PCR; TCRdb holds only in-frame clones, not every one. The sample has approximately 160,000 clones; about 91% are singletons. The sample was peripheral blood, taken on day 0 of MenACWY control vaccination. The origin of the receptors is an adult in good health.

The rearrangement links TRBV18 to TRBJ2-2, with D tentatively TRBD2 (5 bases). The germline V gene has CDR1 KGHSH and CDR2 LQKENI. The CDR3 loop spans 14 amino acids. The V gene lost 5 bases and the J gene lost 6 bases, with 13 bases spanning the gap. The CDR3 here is CASSASLAPGELFF. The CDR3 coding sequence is TGTGCCAGCTCAGCAAGCTTAGCGCCCGGGGAGCTGTTTTTT.

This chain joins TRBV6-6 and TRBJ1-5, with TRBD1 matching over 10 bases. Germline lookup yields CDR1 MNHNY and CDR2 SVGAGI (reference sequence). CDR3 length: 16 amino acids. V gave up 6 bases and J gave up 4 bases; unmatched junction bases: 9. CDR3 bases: TGTGCCAGCAGGCAGCGACAGGGGGCTAGGAATCAGCCCCAGCATTTT. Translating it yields CASRQRQGARNQPQHF.

The CDR3 region has the DNA TGTGCCAGCTCACCCACTTACAATGAGCAGTTCTTC. This translates into CASSPTYNEQFF. The chain joins TRBV18 to TRBJ2-1; no clear D gene. V lost 3 bases, J lost 4 bases, and 4 bases lay in between. The V gene's germline CDR1 is KGHSH and CDR2 LQKENI. This CDR3 region has 12 residues.

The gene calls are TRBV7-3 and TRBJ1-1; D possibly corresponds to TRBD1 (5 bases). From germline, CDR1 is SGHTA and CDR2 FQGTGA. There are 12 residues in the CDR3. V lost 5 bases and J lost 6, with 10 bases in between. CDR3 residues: CASSDGGAEAFF. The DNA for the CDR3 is TGTGCCAGCAGCGATGGAGGGGCTGAAGCTTTCTTT. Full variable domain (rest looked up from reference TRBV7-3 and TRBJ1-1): GAGVSQTPSNKVTEKGKYVELRCDPISGHTALYWYRQSLGQGPEFLIYFQGTGAADDSGLPNDRFFAVRPEGSVSTLKIQRTERGDSAVYLCASSDGGAEAFFGQGTRLTVV.

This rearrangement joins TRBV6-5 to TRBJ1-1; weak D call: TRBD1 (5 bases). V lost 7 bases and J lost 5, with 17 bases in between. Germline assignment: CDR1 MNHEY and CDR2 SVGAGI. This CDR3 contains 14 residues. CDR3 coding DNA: TGTGCCAGCACCACCCCGGGGGGGGTGACTGAAGCTTTCTTT. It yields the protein CASTTPGGVTEAFF.

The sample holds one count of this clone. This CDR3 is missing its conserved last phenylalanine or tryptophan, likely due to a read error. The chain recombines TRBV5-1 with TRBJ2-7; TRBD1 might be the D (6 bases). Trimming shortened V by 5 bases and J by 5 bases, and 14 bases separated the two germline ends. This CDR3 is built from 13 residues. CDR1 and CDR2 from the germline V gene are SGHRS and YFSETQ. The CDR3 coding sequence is TGCGCCAGCAGTCTCGGACAGATCAACGAGCAGTACCTC. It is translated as CASSLGQINEQYL.

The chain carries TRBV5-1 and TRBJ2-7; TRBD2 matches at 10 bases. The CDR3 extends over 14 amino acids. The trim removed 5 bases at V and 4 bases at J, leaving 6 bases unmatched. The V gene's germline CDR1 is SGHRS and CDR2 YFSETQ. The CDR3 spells CASSLAGGRYEQYF. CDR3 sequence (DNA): TGCGCCAGCAGTTTAGCGGGGGGTAGGTACGAGCAGTACTTC.

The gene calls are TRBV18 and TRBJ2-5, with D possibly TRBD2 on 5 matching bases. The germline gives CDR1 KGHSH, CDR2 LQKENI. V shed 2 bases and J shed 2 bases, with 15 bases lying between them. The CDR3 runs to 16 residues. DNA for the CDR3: TGTGCCAGCTCACCATTAAGGGAGCCCAAACAAGAGACCCAGTACTTC. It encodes CASSPLREPKQETQYF.

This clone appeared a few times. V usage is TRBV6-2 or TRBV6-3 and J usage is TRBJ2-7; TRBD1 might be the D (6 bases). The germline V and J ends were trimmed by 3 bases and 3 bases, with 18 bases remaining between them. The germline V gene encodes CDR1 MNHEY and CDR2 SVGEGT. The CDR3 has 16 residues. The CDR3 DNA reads TGTGCCAGCAGTTATTCAAGGGCCAGGGGTGACTACGAGCAGTACTTC. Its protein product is CASSYSRARGDYEQYF.